The 18 T cell receptor beta chains reported below all come from one sample, sequenced in a study of cytomegalovirus exposure and HLA in healthy donors. Primers: 60 Vbeta forward and 13 Jbeta reverse. Generated by immunoSEQ multiplex PCR, the TCRdb table keeps only in-frame clones and is missing some. The sample consists of 90,000 to 100,000 clones, approximately 80% of them appearing once. Material: PBMCs. All receptors come from a female donor in good health and CMV-seronegative.

The chain uses TRBV5-1 and TRBJ2-1; 7 bases align to TRBD2. This CDR3 comprises 16 residues. V lost 2 bases to trimming and J lost 9 bases; unmatched junction nucleotides: 14. Germline values: CDR1 SGHRS, CDR2 YFSETQ. As DNA, the CDR3 is TGCGCCAGCAGCTTTACCGGGACTACCCCCAGTGGTGAGCAGTTCTTC. Translating gives CASSFTGTTPSGEQFF. The variable domain in full, completed from reference TRBV5-1 and TRBJ2-1, reads KAGVTQTPRYLIKTRGQQVTLSCSPISGHRSVSWYQQTPGQGLQFLFEYFSETQRNKGNFPGRFSGRQFSNSRSEMNVSTLELGDSALYLCASSFTGTTPSGEQFFGPGTRLTVL.

The chain couples TRBV7-8 to TRBJ1-3; tentatively, D is TRBD1 (5 bases). The germline CDR1 and CDR2 sequences are SGHVS and FQNEAQ. This CDR3 is 14 amino acids long. Trimming stripped 4 bases from V and 0 bases from J, with 7 bases between. The DNA for the CDR3 is TGTGCCAGCAGCTCCAGGGACTCTGGAAACACCATATATTTT. Protein sequence: CASSSRDSGNTIYF. The full variable domain, its missing parts supplied by reference TRBV7-8 and TRBJ1-3, is GAGVSQSPRYKVAKRGQDVALRCDPISGHVSLFWYQQALGQGPEFLTYFQNEAQLDKSGLPSDRFFAERPEGSVSTLKIQRTQQEDSAVYLCASSSRDSGNTIYFGEGSWLTVV.

This rearrangement joins TRBV5-1 to TRBJ2-7; 9 bases agree with TRBD1. Per the germline V gene, CDR1 is SGHRS and CDR2 is YFSETQ. This CDR3 has 13 amino acids. V trimming: 7 bases; J trimming: 5 bases; junction bases outside the gene matches: 7. CDR3 sequence reads: CASSGQGTDEQYF. CDR3 bases: TGCGCCAGCTCCGGACAGGGGACCGACGAGCAGTACTTC.

This clone was picked up a small number of times. The genes are TRBV5-1 and TRBJ1-1, with 7 nucleotides matching TRBD1. The CDR3 sequence is 15 residues long. Trimming cost V 4 bases and J 0 bases; bases outside gene matches: 6. Germline V gene sequence: CDR1 SGHRS, CDR2 YFSETQ. CDR3 bases: TGCGCCAGCAGCATGGGACAGAACATGAACACTGAAGCTTTCTTT. The encoded protein is CASSMGQNMNTEAFF.

The V call is TRBV13, the J call TRBJ2-2; D is possibly TRBD1 (7 bases). V lost 5 bases to trimming and J lost 4 bases, with 32 bases between them. This CDR3 has 21 amino acids. The germline V gene has CDR1 PRHDT and CDR2 FYEKMQ (reference sequence). CDR3 residues: CASSNTAETGTSPVGTGELFF. Here the CDR3 DNA reads TGTGCCAGCAGCAACACCGCCGAGACAGGGACTTCGCCAGTGGGCACCGGGGAGCTGTTTTTT.

This rearrangement joins TRBV7-6 to TRBJ1-1; weak D call: TRBD1 (5 bases). The CDR3 length is 14 residues. Germline CDR1 reads SGHVS; CDR2 reads FNYEAQ. The V end lost 5 bases, the J end lost 5 bases, and 15 bases lay between the germline ends. The chain's CDR3 is CASSPLVRATEAFF. The DNA of the CDR3 is TGTGCCAGCAGCCCTCTCGTCAGGGCTACTGAAGCTTTCTTT.

This chain uses TRBV11-3 with TRBJ2-1, with D tentatively TRBD2 (5 bases). Trimming took 2 bases from V and 9 from J, leaving 14 bases between them. This CDR3 has 14 amino acids. Germline CDR1 reads SGHNT; CDR2 reads YENEEA. The CDR3 DNA reads as TGTGCCAGCAGCTTAATTCCTGGCGGGTCTGAGCAGTTCTTC. As protein: CASSLIPGGSEQFF.

This rearrangement joins TRBV10-3 to TRBJ2-7, with a tentative D call TRBD2 (5 bases). The germline gives CDR1 ENHRY, CDR2 SYGVKD. This CDR3 contains 14 residues. Trimming pared 2 bases from V and 7 bases from J, leaving 15 bases between. The CDR3, as DNA: TGTGCCATCAGTGAGCCTTCCGTCGGGGAGGAGCAGTACTTC. Its translation is CAISEPSVGEEQYF.

The rearrangement joins TRBV27 to TRBJ2-1, with D unclear. CDR3 length equals 14 residues. The V and J ends lost 2 bases and 0 bases respectively, with 5 bases between them. Per germline, CDR1 MNHEY and CDR2 SMNVEV (reference sequence). In DNA form, the CDR3 reads TGTGCCAGCAGTTTACAGGACTCCTACAATGAGCAGTTCTTC. Amino acid sequence: CASSLQDSYNEQFF.

This clone turned up a few times. The CDR3 sequence is CASRNPAGGSTDTQYF. In nucleotides, the CDR3 is TGTGCCAGCAGAAACCCAGCGGGAGGGAGCACAGATACGCAGTATTTT. The genes are TRBV6-6 and TRBJ2-3; 10 bases agree with TRBD2. There are 16 residues in the CDR3. Trimming removed 6 bases from V and 0 bases from J; junction bases left unmatched: 6. Germline V lookup: CDR1 MNHNY, CDR2 SVGAGI (reference sequence).

The V gene is TRBV10-1, the J gene TRBJ2-3; a weak D match, TRBD2 (6 bases). The germline CDR1 and CDR2 sequences are WNHNN and SYGVQD (reference sequence). The CDR3 consists of 13 residues. V dropped 1 base and J dropped 6 bases, with 8 bases sitting between them. This CDR3 reads CASSEWLADTQYF. CDR3 coding DNA: TGCGCCAGCAGTGAGTGGCTAGCGGATACGCAGTATTTT.

V and J are TRBV21-1 and TRBJ1-1. TRBV21-1 is shown as a pseudogene. The CDR3 consists of 15 residues. The CDR3 DNA reads as TGTGCCAGCAGCAAAGCAGTAGAGGGAAGGACTGAAGCTTTCTTT. Protein: CASSKAVEGRTEAFF.

The CDR3 nucleotides read TGCAGCGTCGGAGGATACACGGGAAACACCATATATTTT. Its protein product is CSVGGYTGNTIYF. The chain uses TRBV29-1 and TRBJ1-3; D not certain. Looked up from germline, CDR1 is SQVTM and CDR2 is ANQGSEA. The CDR3 runs to 13 residues. V lost 6 bases and J lost 4, with 13 bases in between.

The chain carries TRBV9 and TRBJ2-5, with 9 bases lining up with TRBD2. The CDR3 sequence is 15 residues long. CDR1 is SGDLS and CDR2 is YYNGEE in the germline V gene. The ends lost 2 bases at V and 2 bases at J; junction bases unmatched: 4. CDR3 protein: CASSVLAGRQETQYF. In DNA, the CDR3 is TGTGCCAGCAGCGTTCTAGCGGGGAGGCAAGAGACCCAGTACTTC.

The chain combines TRBV2 with TRBJ2-3; 12 bases map to TRBD2. The junction had 2 bases not matched to a gene; V was cut back by 6 bases and J by 4 bases. The V gene's germline CDR1 is SNHLY and CDR2 FYNNEI. The CDR3 covers 14 residues. CDR3 DNA: TGTGCCAGCAGGACTAGCGGGAGCGCAGATACGCAGTATTTT. Translated: CASRTSGSADTQYF. Full variable domain (outside the CDR3, taken from reference TRBV2 and TRBJ2-3): EPEVTQTPSHQVTQMGQEVILRCVPISNHLYFYWYRQILGQKVEFLVSFYNNEISEKSEIFDDQFSVERPDGSNFTLKIRSTKLEDSAMYFCASRTSGSADTQYFGPGTRLTVL.

To note about this clone: The same CDR3 arises from other DNA sequences in this sample as well. The V and J genes are TRBV2 and TRBJ1-2, with D perhaps TRBD1 (6 bases). Trimming stripped 4 bases from V and 8 bases from J, with 11 bases between. Germline CDR1 is SNHLY and CDR2 is FYNNEI. The CDR3 extends over 12 amino acids. CDR3 region: CASSAGVRGYTF. The DNA for the CDR3 is TGTGCCAGCAGTGCAGGGGTCCGGGGCTACACCTTC.

The chain uses TRBV27 and TRBJ2-2; unclear D gene. The CDR3 spans 13 residues. In germline, CDR1 is MNHEY, CDR2 SMNVEV (reference sequence). The V end was cut by 3 bases, the J end by 6 bases, with 8 bases between. This CDR3 reads CASSFQGAGELFF. The CDR3 nucleotides are TGTGCCAGCAGTTTTCAAGGAGCCGGGGAGCTGTTTTTT.

The CDR3 is CASSLRDSAATNEKLFF. CDR3 DNA: TGTGCCAGCTCACTAAGGGACAGTGCCGCAACTAATGAAAAACTGTTTTTT. The V call is TRBV18, the J call TRBJ1-4; 7 nucleotides line up with TRBD1. The CDR3 length is 17 residues. Germline CDR1 reads KGHSH; CDR2 reads LQKENI. Trimming took 4 bases from V and 0 from J; bases not matched to a gene: 8.